The entry that follows covers one T cell receptor (beta chain) sequence. These data are taken from a study of T cells expressing NK-cell markers. The wider study: Most of the eight sequenced donors were HCMV-seropositive; one was seronegative.

From its re-call of the 5' RACE reads, TCRdb lists each CDR3 protein once, without DNA. The ten most abundant clones cover 3.5% to 4.5% of a sample with about 550,000 distinct CDR3 sequences. CDR1 is SGHRS, CDR2 YFSETQ, per germline. CDR3 length equals 12 residues. The chain links TRBV5-1 to TRBJ2-6; TCRdb's D gene call, TRBD1, goes unchecked for lack of DNA. What was sequenced was blood T cells: a sorted CD56 or NKG2C T cell subset, CD4+ or CD8+ T cells, or bulk PBMC T cells (not recorded which). This receptor was taken from a man between 18 and 29 years old in good health. The CDR3 sequence is CASDSSQGTLTF. Filled out from reference TRBV5-1 and TRBJ2-6, the complete variable domain reads KAGVTQTPRYLIKTRGQQVTLSCSPISGHRSVSWYQQTPGQGLQFLFEYFSETQRNKGNFPGRFSGRQFSNSRSEMNVSTLELGDSALYLCASDSSQGTLTFGAGSRLTVL.